The next 24 T cell receptor beta chains were all read from a single sample in a study of molecular identifiers for immune sequencing clone quantification. TCRdb recomputed calls from the PCR reads with MiXCR, one row per CDR3 protein. The table lists tens of thousands of distinct CDR3 sequences, about 18% of them singletons. The source material was naive CD8+ T cells from blood, with Jurkat cell RNA spiked in. Sample subset: FACS-sorted CD8+CD4-CCR7+CD45RA+ naive T cells. The receptor source for this set is a human donor in good health. Some libraries in this study had Jurkat cell RNA spiked in.

This clonotype was detected many times. The J gene is TRBJ1-2, the V gene TRBV5-5; tentative D call: TRBD1 (6 bases). Germline CDR1 and CDR2: SGHKS and YYEKEE (reference sequence). Between the trimmed V and J ends, which lost 2 bases and 0 bases, there was a span of 11 bases. This CDR3 is built from 15 residues. The CDR3: CASSFQDSTNYGYTF. CDR3 nucleotides: TGTGCCAGCAGCTTCCAGGACAGTACTAACTATGGCTACACCTTC.

The J gene is TRBJ2-7, the V gene TRBV2; D perhaps matches TRBD2 (5 bases). The germline CDR1 and CDR2 sequences are SNHLY and FYNNEI. V shed 8 bases and J shed 2 bases, with 16 bases lying between them. This CDR3 is 14 amino acids long. Written as DNA, the CDR3 is TGTGCCAGCGGTCTTCTTGGCGGGCCCTACGAGCAGTACTTC. The encoded protein is CASGLLGGPYEQYF.

This clonotype was seen many times. This chain links TRBV20-1 with TRBJ2-7, with 10 bases matching TRBD2. V was pared by 4 bases and J by 7 bases, with 16 bases of the junction left unmatched. This CDR3 has 16 amino acids. Germline CDR1 reads DFQATT; CDR2 reads SNEGSKA (reference sequence). The CDR3 nucleotides are TGCAGTGCTAAACCTAGGACTAGCGGAGACCATCGGGAGCAGTACTTC. It encodes CSAKPRTSGDHREQYF.

This clonotype was counted at least ten times. The genes are TRBV4-3 and TRBJ2-1, with 8 positions matching TRBD1. This CDR3 region has 16 residues. Germline lookup yields CDR1 LGHNA and CDR2 YSLEER. J gave up 6 bases and V 1 base, and 8 bases lay outside the gene matches. CDR3 nucleotide sequence: TGCGCCAGCAGCCAAGGATCGCAGGGGGCCGTCAATGAGCAGTTCTTC. This gives the protein CASSQGSQGAVNEQFF.

This clonotype was found a few times. The chain employs TRBV7-3 and TRBJ2-2, with 7 bases lining up with TRBD2. V lost 0 bases and J lost 6; bases outside the gene matches: 13. Germline CDR1 is SGHTA and CDR2 is FQGTGA. CDR3 length: 18 amino acids. This CDR3 reads CASSLTKGLAAKSGELFF. The CDR3, as DNA: TGTGCCAGCAGCTTAACGAAGGGGCTAGCGGCTAAGTCCGGGGAGCTGTTTTTT.

Points on this clonotype: Since a much larger clone is just one base distant, this may be a read error. The chain combines TRBV6-5 with TRBJ2-3, with 9 bases that match TRBD1. The V and J ends lost 8 bases and 2 bases, in that order; junction bases with no gene match: 11. There are 16 residues in the CDR3. Germline lookup yields CDR1 MNHEY and CDR2 SVGAGI. The CDR3 sequence is CASGPGTGSYTDTQYF. CDR3 nucleotides: TGTGCCAGCGGACCCGGGACAGGGTCATACACAGATACGCAGTATTTT.

Note on this clonotype: This sequence may be a read error, since a much larger clone differs from it by one base. The rearrangement links TRBV12-3 or TRBV12-4 to TRBJ2-5; TRBD2 matches 9 bases. The CDR3 is 16 residues long. The CDR3 sequence is CASSLRGGGDQETQCF. As DNA, the CDR3 is TGTGCCAGCAGTTTACGTGGCGGGGGGGATCAAGAGACCCAGTGCTTC.

The table lists this clonotype with many counts. The chain joins TRBV20-1 to TRBJ2-7; 8 bases align to TRBD2. This CDR3 has 14 amino acids. The germline V gene encodes CDR1 DFQATT and CDR2 SNEGSKA (reference sequence). J gave up 7 bases and V 0 bases, and 8 bases lay outside the gene matches. CDR3 region: CSARDGLAGYEQYF. Written as DNA, the CDR3 is TGCAGTGCTAGAGATGGACTAGCTGGATATGAGCAGTACTTC.

A note on this clonotype: This may arise from a read error, as a much more abundant clone is one base away. This is likely a read error, given that the CDR3 carries no conserved phenylalanine or tryptophan at its end. V usage is TRBV9 and J usage is TRBJ2-3; no clear D gene. Trimming left V 4 bases short and J 6 bases short, with 9 bases between. The germline V gene has CDR1 SGDLS and CDR2 YYNGEE. This CDR3 has 12 amino acids. The CDR3 loop is CASSSWSDTQYI. The CDR3 DNA is TGTGCCAGCAGCTCATGGTCGGATACGCAGTATATT.

The sample holds many counts of this clonotype. V gene TRBV12-3 or TRBV12-4 combines with J gene TRBJ1-3; 8 bases align to TRBD1. The CDR3 sequence is 15 residues long. V shed 6 bases, J shed 0 bases, and the junction held 4 bases outside the gene matches. This CDR3 is CASSLTGGSGNTIYF. In nucleotides, the CDR3 is TGTGCCAGCAGCCTAACAGGGGGCTCTGGAAACACCATATATTTT.

This clonotype was observed many times. This rearrangement joins TRBV20-1 to TRBJ2-3; TRBD1 agrees at 8 bases. The J segment lost 6 bases and the V segment lost 0 bases, leaving 8 bases of the junction unmatched. The CDR3 length is 15 residues. Germline V lookup: CDR1 DFQATT, CDR2 SNEGSKA (reference sequence). CDR3 nucleotides: TGCAGTGCTAGAGATACAGGGGGATCCTGGGATACGCAGTATTTT. This encodes CSARDTGGSWDTQYF.

This clonotype was found many times. The chain employs TRBV23-1 and TRBJ2-7, with no clear D. TRBV23-1 is recorded as an ORF, its role being uncertain. CDR3 length: 15 residues. Between the trimmed V and J ends, which lost 8 bases and 2 bases, there was a span of 19 bases. DNA of the CDR3: TGCGCCAGCCCGCGAAGGGCCACTACTACCTACGAGCAGTACTTC. This sequence encodes CASPRRATTTYEQYF.

The gene calls are TRBV19 and TRBJ2-7; 7 bases align to TRBD1. The junction had 12 bases not matched to a gene; V was cut back by 7 bases and J by 3 bases. This CDR3 is built from 15 residues. Germline V lookup: CDR1 LNHDA, CDR2 SQIVND (reference sequence). This CDR3 is CASTRTGVGDYEQYF. CDR3 sequence (DNA): TGTGCCAGTACCCGTACAGGGGTGGGCGACTACGAGCAGTACTTC. The complete variable domain, with remaining parts taken from reference TRBV19 and TRBJ2-7, reads DGGITQSPKYLFRKEGQNVTLSCEQNLNHDAMYWYRQDPGQGLRLIYYSQIVNDFQKGDIAEGYSVSREKKESFPLTVTSAQKNPTAFYLCASTRTGVGDYEQYFGPGTRLTVT.

This clonotype was recorded many times. The V and J genes are TRBV15 and TRBJ1-1; D is undetermined. Germline CDR1 reads LNHNV; CDR2 reads YYDKDF (reference sequence). The CDR3 totals 16 residues. V shed 3 bases and J shed 8 bases, with 22 bases lying between them. CDR3 bases: TGTGCCACCAGCAGTCGCGAGAGGGCAGGAGAAAGGGAAGCTTTCTTT. This gives the protein CATSSRERAGEREAFF.

In this sample, this clonotype turned up a few times. The chain combines TRBV11-2 with TRBJ2-5; D is unresolved. The V end lost 1 base, the J end lost 0 bases, and 9 bases lay between the germline ends. This CDR3 is built from 15 residues. The V gene's germline CDR1 is SGHAT and CDR2 FQNNGV. In DNA, the CDR3 is TGTGCCAGCAGCTTAGGTGGGTCAGACCAAGAGACCCAGTACTTC. This codes for CASSLGGSDQETQYF.

In this sample, this clonotype turned up a few times. The chain carries TRBV4-3 and TRBJ2-1, with D tentatively TRBD2 (6 bases). V lost 0 bases, J lost 6 bases, and 21 bases lay in between. Per germline, CDR1 LGHNA and CDR2 YSLEER. CDR3 length: 18 amino acids. CDR3 protein: CASSQDGRSGWIGNEQFF. The CDR3 bases are TGCGCCAGCAGCCAAGATGGTCGCAGCGGGTGGATTGGCAATGAGCAGTTCTTC.

This clonotype showed up many times. The V gene is TRBV12-3 or TRBV12-4, the J gene TRBJ2-3, with TRBD2 identical over 8 bases. Trimming cost V 6 bases and J 3 bases; bases outside gene matches: 5. The CDR3 has 14 amino acids. This CDR3 reads CASSALAATDTQYF. DNA for the CDR3: TGTGCCAGCAGCGCACTAGCGGCGACAGATACGCAGTATTTT.

This clonotype was observed at least ten times. CDR3 nucleotides: TGCAGTGCTAGAGGGGGACAGGGCTACAATGAGCAGTTCTTC. Translated: CSARGGQGYNEQFF. This chain links TRBV20-1 with TRBJ2-1; 9 nucleotides agree with TRBD1. J gave up 3 bases and V 1 base, and 1 base lay outside the gene matches. Germline lookup yields CDR1 DFQATT and CDR2 SNEGSKA (reference sequence). The CDR3 has 14 amino acids.

This clonotype came up many times. V is TRBV13 and J is TRBJ1-3; no reliable D call. This CDR3 has 14 residues. Germline V gene data show CDR1 as PRHDT and CDR2 as FYEKMQ (reference sequence). Deletions cut 3 bases from V and 0 bases from J, with 6 bases between. CDR3 in amino acids: CASSFGVSGNTIYF. In DNA form, the CDR3 reads TGTGCCAGCAGCTTTGGGGTCTCTGGAAACACCATATATTTT. Looking up the rest from reference TRBV13 and TRBJ1-3 gives the full variable domain: AAGVIQSPRHLIKEKRETATLKCYPIPRHDTVYWYQQGPGQDPQFLISFYEKMQSDKGSIPDRFSAQQFSDYHSELNMSSLELGDSALYFCASSFGVSGNTIYFGEGSWLTVV.

This clonotype was detected ten times or more. The chain has TRBV7-2 and TRBJ2-7; D is ambiguous. Germline V CDR1 and CDR2: SGHTA, FQGNSA. The CDR3 is made up of 14 amino acids. Trimming stripped 1 base from V and 6 bases from J, with 13 bases between. CDR3 DNA: TGTGCCAGCAGCTTAGGGGTTATTGCGGTCGAGCAGTACTTC. As protein: CASSLGVIAVEQYF.

The rearrangement uses TRBV5-1 and TRBJ2-5; D remains ambiguous. This CDR3 has 15 residues. The V gene lost 3 bases and the J gene lost 3 bases, with 15 bases spanning the gap. Germline V gene lookup returns CDR1 SGHRS and CDR2 YFSETQ. CDR3 nucleotide sequence: TGCGCCAGCAGCTCTTACTCAAGCCGCGAAGAGACCCAGTACTTC. Translating it yields CASSSYSSREETQYF.

There are many counts of this clonotype. The V gene is TRBV6-2 or TRBV6-3, the J gene TRBJ2-1; no definite D call. The CDR3 covers 13 residues. The germline V gene has CDR1 MNHEY and CDR2 SVGEGT. The V and J ends lost 0 bases and 7 bases respectively, with 7 bases between them. The CDR3 DNA reads as TGTGCCAGCAGTTACTCAGATTGGAATGAGCAGTTCTTC. It encodes CASSYSDWNEQFF.

Concerning this clonotype: One base away lies a much larger clone, so this may be a sequencing read error. DNA of the CDR3: TGTGCCAGCAGTTTAATGGCGAACACTGGAGCTTTCTTT. It encodes CASSLMANTGAFF. The gene calls are TRBV27 and TRBJ1-1; D not certain. Germline V gives CDR1 MNHEY, CDR2 SMNVEV (reference sequence). The CDR3 consists of 13 residues.

This clonotype was seen a few times. Possible read error: a much larger clone is one base away. The V gene is TRBV6-6, the J gene TRBJ2-3; D call uncertain. Per the germline V gene, CDR1 is MNHNY and CDR2 is SVGAGI (reference sequence). The CDR3 runs to 15 residues. CDR3 nucleotides: TGTGCCGGCAGACCCGATGGGTTTCTCACAGATACGCAGTATTTT. Its protein is CAGRPDGFLTDTQYF.